What follows are 25 T cell receptor beta chains derived from one specimen sequenced in a study of cytomegalovirus exposure and HLA in healthy donors. Primers for the PCR totalled 60 Vbeta and 13 Jbeta. Method: immunoSEQ multiplex PCR; TCRdb's copy keeps in-frame clones and lacks some. The top ten clones hold roughly 1.1% of a sample with some 100,000 clones, over 70% of them seen once. Input material: PBMCs. The receptor set was obtained from a girl aged 2-15 years in good health and CMV-seropositive.

The chain recombines TRBV29-1 with TRBJ2-1, with TRBD2 matching over 7 bases. Trimming cost V 7 bases and J 6 bases; bases outside gene matches: 0. CDR1 SQVTM and CDR2 ANQGSEA come from the germline V gene. This CDR3 comprises 10 residues. The CDR3 DNA follows: TGCAGCGGCGGGGGCAATGAGCAGTTCTTC. Residues: CSGGGNEQFF.

CDR3 protein: CASRRQGNDYGYTF. For the CDR3, the DNA is TGTGCCAGCAGGAGACAGGGTAACGACTATGGCTACACCTTC. The chain uses TRBV28 and TRBJ1-2, with TRBD1 matching 7 bases. The V gene's germline CDR1 is MDHEN and CDR2 SYDVKM. This CDR3 is built from 14 residues. V was pared by 6 bases and J by 3 bases, with 7 bases of the junction left unmatched.

The V call is TRBV6-1, the J call TRBJ1-5; D gene uncertain. The CDR3 length is 11 residues. Germline CDR1 is MNHNS and CDR2 is SASEGT. With 8 bases removed from V and 2 bases from J, the gap between germline ends came to 4 bases. CDR3 sequence: CASEGNQPQHF. CDR3 sequence (DNA): TGTGCCAGCGAGGGCAATCAGCCCCAGCATTTT.

The V call is TRBV19, the J call TRBJ1-2; 7 bases are shared with TRBD1. CDR1 and CDR2 (germline): LNHDA, SQIVND (reference sequence). The V gene end was trimmed by 4 bases and the J gene end by 7 bases; junction bases not matched to a gene: 9. The CDR3 has 14 amino acids. The CDR3 spells CASSTTGVVGGYTF. DNA for the CDR3: TGTGCCAGTAGTACCACAGGGGTAGTCGGTGGCTACACCTTC.

The chain couples TRBV30 to TRBJ2-3, with D uncertain. This CDR3 contains 12 residues. Deletions cut 0 bases from V and 4 bases from J, with 5 bases between. Germline CDR1 is GTSNPN and CDR2 is SVGIG (reference sequence). The CDR3 sequence is CAWSVTSDTQYF. CDR3 DNA sequence: TGTGCCTGGAGTGTGACTTCAGATACGCAGTATTTT.

The genes are TRBV6-5 and TRBJ1-1; no reliable D call. Trimming shortened V by 1 base and J by 3 bases, and 9 bases separated the two germline ends. CDR3 length equals 14 residues. CDR1 and CDR2 (germline): MNHEY, SVGAGI. Here the CDR3 DNA reads TGTGCCAGCAGTTACTTCAAAATGTACACTGAAGCTTTCTTT. It is translated as CASSYFKMYTEAFF.

The chain couples TRBV19 to TRBJ2-1; 7 bases are a match to TRBD1. This CDR3 region has 16 residues. J gave up 7 bases and V 5 bases, and 14 bases lay outside the gene matches. CDR1 and CDR2 from the germline V gene are LNHDA and SQIVND (reference sequence). The CDR3 sequence: CASSPEGTVRRNEQFF. Here the CDR3 DNA reads TGTGCCAGTAGTCCAGAAGGGACAGTTCGACGAAATGAGCAGTTCTTC.

J is TRBJ2-1 and V is TRBV5-8, with D perhaps TRBD1 (5 bases). CDR1 and CDR2 from the germline V gene are SGHTS and YDEGEE. V lost 1 base and J lost 10, with 9 bases in between. The length of the CDR3 is 12 residues. Written as DNA, the CDR3 is TGTGCCAGCAGCTTGTCAGGGAACGAGCAGTTCTTC. Its protein is CASSLSGNEQFF.

The V call is TRBV28, the J call TRBJ1-5, with unresolved D. The CDR3 is 12 residues long. V dropped 3 bases and J dropped 5 bases, with 5 bases sitting between them. The germline V gene encodes CDR1 MDHEN and CDR2 SYDVKM. The CDR3 loop reads CASSFLDQPQHF. The DNA of the CDR3 is TGTGCCAGCAGTTTTTTAGATCAGCCCCAGCATTTT.

V is TRBV27 and J is TRBJ2-5, with TRBD2 matching over 9 bases. The trim removed 6 bases at V and 5 bases at J, leaving 4 bases unmatched. This CDR3 has 13 residues. Germline lookup yields CDR1 MNHEY and CDR2 SMNVEV (reference sequence). The CDR3 is CASSPSGEETQYF. In DNA, the CDR3 is TGTGCCAGCAGCCCTAGCGGGGAGGAGACCCAGTACTTC.

The gene calls are TRBV27 and TRBJ1-5; D remains ambiguous. This CDR3 is built from 14 residues. The germline V gene has CDR1 MNHEY and CDR2 SMNVEV (reference sequence). The germline V and J ends were trimmed by 1 base and 9 bases, with 13 bases remaining between them. CDR3 sequence: CASSLLGLSGPQHF. In DNA form, the CDR3 reads TGTGCCAGCAGTTTATTGGGCCTCTCCGGGCCCCAGCATTTT.

In this sample, this clone turned up once. The rearrangement uses TRBV19 and TRBJ1-5, with 9 bases aligning to TRBD1. This CDR3 has 15 amino acids. CDR1 is LNHDA and CDR2 is SQIVND in the germline V gene (reference sequence). V trimming: 7 bases; J trimming: 1 base; junction bases outside the gene matches: 5. In nucleotides, the CDR3 is TGTGCCAGTAAAAGGGACAGGGTGAGCAATCAGCCCCAGCATTTT. This codes for CASKRDRVSNQPQHF.

The chain joins TRBV4-3 to TRBJ2-2; 12 nucleotides align to TRBD1. This CDR3 region has 19 residues. The germline V gene encodes CDR1 LGHNA and CDR2 YSLEER. J was trimmed by 4 bases and V by 4 bases; bases with no gene match: 13. The CDR3 DNA sequence: TGCGCCAGCAGCCGAAATGCCGGGACAGGGGGCGTTGGCACCGGGGAGCTGTTTTTT. It encodes CASSRNAGTGGVGTGELFF.

The chain employs TRBV28 and TRBJ1-5; no firm D call. Germline-derived CDR1 and CDR2 are MDHEN and SYDVKM. The CDR3 sequence is 12 residues long. Trimming left V 4 bases short and J 3 bases short, with 4 bases between. The DNA for the CDR3 is TGTGCCAGCAGTTCAGACAATCAGCCCCAGCATTTT. Its protein is CASSSDNQPQHF.

V usage is TRBV7-2 and J usage is TRBJ2-3; D possibly corresponds to TRBD2 (6 bases). The CDR3 runs 16 residues. Trimming left V 2 bases short and J 3 bases short, with 15 bases between. Germline V CDR1 and CDR2: SGHTA, FQGNSA. The CDR3 DNA is TGTGCCAGCAGCTTATCCGGCGGGATGAGGACAGATACGCAGTATTTT. Translated: CASSLSGGMRTDTQYF. The complete variable domain, with remaining parts taken from reference TRBV7-2 and TRBJ2-3, reads GAGVSQSPSNKVTEKGKDVELRCDPISGHTALYWYRQSLGQGLEFLIYFQGNSAPDKSGLPSDRFSAERTGGSVSTLTIQRTQQEDSAVYLCASSLSGGMRTDTQYFGPGTRLTVL.

This clone was counted a few times. V gene TRBV5-1 combines with J gene TRBJ2-1; 10 bases line up with TRBD2. Germline lookup yields CDR1 SGHRS and CDR2 YFSETQ. V trimming: 3 bases; J trimming: 9 bases; junction bases outside the gene matches: 9. The CDR3 is made up of 15 amino acids. The CDR3 sequence is CASSSIAGGVSEQFF. In nucleotides, the CDR3 is TGCGCCAGCAGCTCAATAGCGGGAGGAGTGAGTGAGCAGTTCTTC.

The rearrangement links TRBV5-6 to TRBJ2-3; D is perhaps TRBD1 (6 bases). Germline V gene sequence: CDR1 SGHDT, CDR2 YYEEEE. CDR3 length: 13 amino acids. The V and J ends lost 5 bases and 4 bases respectively, with 11 bases between them. The CDR3 nucleotides are TGTGCCAGCAGGTCTTCAGGGGCAGATACGCAGTATTTT. As protein: CASRSSGADTQYF.

The chain is built from TRBV10-3 and TRBJ2-5; D is undetermined. The CDR3 loop spans 12 amino acids. V shed 8 bases and J shed 2 bases, with 9 bases lying between them. Germline V lookup: CDR1 ENHRY, CDR2 SYGVKD. The CDR3 nucleotides are TGTGCCATCGGTGGCGGACAAGAGACCCAGTACTTC. Encoded protein: CAIGGGQETQYF.

The rearrangement uses TRBV2 and TRBJ1-2; 9 nucleotides line up with TRBD1. In germline, CDR1 is SNHLY, CDR2 FYNNEI. The V segment lost 6 bases and the J segment 4 bases; nucleotides outside the gene matches: 15. This CDR3 is built from 17 residues. The CDR3 is CASSREARDRAFYGYTF. Here the CDR3 DNA reads TGTGCCAGCAGCCGGGAGGCCAGGGACAGGGCCTTCTATGGCTACACCTTC.

V and J are TRBV6-5 and TRBJ2-1; 9 positions match TRBD2. This CDR3 contains 11 residues. Per the germline V gene, CDR1 is MNHEY and CDR2 is SVGAGI. V trimming: 5 bases; J trimming: 10 bases; junction bases outside the gene matches: 0. The CDR3 region has the DNA TGTGCCAGCAGTGCGGGGGGGGAGCAGTTCTTC. Amino acid sequence: CASSAGGEQFF.

This chain links TRBV5-1 with TRBJ1-5; 7 bases are a match to TRBD1. Germline trimming cut 7 bases from V and 1 base from J; bases unmatched to any gene: 5. Germline V CDR1 and CDR2: SGHRS, YFSETQ. The CDR3 contains 14 residues. The chain's CDR3 is CASPRGRSNQPQHF. The CDR3 nucleotides are TGCGCCAGCCCCAGGGGGAGAAGCAATCAGCCCCAGCATTTT. The full variable domain, with the rest looked up from reference TRBV5-1 and TRBJ1-5, is KAGVTQTPRYLIKTRGQQVTLSCSPISGHRSVSWYQQTPGQGLQFLFEYFSETQRNKGNFPGRFSGRQFSNSRSEMNVSTLELGDSALYLCASPRGRSNQPQHFGDGTRLSIL.

A word on this clone: At one of its ends the junction is not consistent with the germline gene, which may arise from a read error. The chain carries TRBV7-7 and TRBJ2-5; a possible D gene is TRBD2 (6 bases). The CDR3 contains 14 residues. The germline gives CDR1 SSHAT, CDR2 FNYEAQ (reference sequence). The CDR3 DNA follows: TGTGCTAGCAGCTTAGCGGCACTAGTGGAGACCCAGTACTTC. It specifies CASSLAALVETQYF.

V usage is TRBV5-6 and J usage is TRBJ2-7, with D possibly being TRBD2 (6 bases). CDR1 and CDR2 (germline): SGHDT, YYEEEE. V was clipped by 4 bases and J by 7 bases, with 15 bases between them. The CDR3 runs 13 residues. The CDR3 region has the DNA TGTGCCAGCAGCCCCGGCGGGGTGGGGGAGCAGTACTTC. Encoded protein: CASSPGGVGEQYF.

The chain has TRBV27 and TRBJ2-3, with 8 bases matching TRBD2. CDR1 is MNHEY and CDR2 is SMNVEV in the germline V gene (reference sequence). Germline trimming cut 6 bases from V and 1 base from J; bases unmatched to any gene: 6. CDR3 length equals 15 residues. CDR3 bases: TGTGCCAGCAGACGAAAGACTAGCGGCACAGATACGCAGTATTTT. This codes for CASRRKTSGTDTQYF.

This chain connects TRBV5-1 to TRBJ1-1; D not resolved. The CDR3 totals 15 residues. The germline V gene has CDR1 SGHRS and CDR2 YFSETQ. Trimming removed 2 bases at V and 1 base at J, with 12 bases between. The CDR3 reads CASSFLLTENTEAFF. DNA of the CDR3: TGCGCCAGCAGCTTCCTATTAACAGAGAACACTGAAGCTTTCTTT. Full variable domain (rest looked up from reference TRBV5-1 and TRBJ1-1): KAGVTQTPRYLIKTRGQQVTLSCSPISGHRSVSWYQQTPGQGLQFLFEYFSETQRNKGNFPGRFSGRQFSNSRSEMNVSTLELGDSALYLCASSFLLTENTEAFFGQGTRLTVV.